This is a list of T cell receptor beta chains from one sample in a study of shared clonotypes between healthy human individuals. The repertoire was sequenced with immunoSEQ multiplex PCR; TCRdb's copy has only in-frame clones and lacks some. Altogether 180,000 or so clones are present, over 85% being singletons, with the ten largest covering 0.067%. Sequencing used naive CD4+ T cells sorted from blood. These receptor sequences come from a woman aged 25 to 39 in good health. Both conserved end residues are part of each CDR3. Fields, in order: J gene, V gene, D gene, clone size, CDR3 protein, CDR3 DNA. A D gene is named only where the DNA matches it firmly. Clone size is given for some rows only: seen once, a few or many times, or a class if the clone is expanded.

J: TRBJ1-1
V: TRBV27
D: .
size: .
CDR3: CASSLSGTDRRAFF
DNA: TGTGCCAGCAGTTTGAGTGGGACGGATCGGAGAGCTTTCTTT

J: TRBJ2-7
V: TRBV11-2
D: TRBD1
size: once
CDR3: CASSDSWTGGEQYF
DNA: TGTGCCAGCAGCGATAGTTGGACAGGGGGCGAGCAGTACTTC

J: TRBJ2-1
V: TRBV5-1
D: TRBD2
size: .
CDR3: CASSGGRLAGVNEQFF
DNA: TGCGCCAGCAGCGGGGGAAGACTAGCGGGAGTTAATGAGCAGTTCTTC

J: TRBJ2-7
V: TRBV19
D: .
size: .
CDR3: CASSFSGTTIYEQYF
DNA: TGTGCCAGTAGTTTCTCCGGGACCACTATCTACGAGCAGTACTTC

J: TRBJ2-7
V: TRBV4-2
D: .
size: .
CDR3: CASSRSLQDYEQYF
DNA: TGTGCCAGCAGCCGAAGCCTACAAGATTACGAGCAGTACTTC

J: TRBJ2-7
V: TRBV27
D: .
size: .
CDR3: CASSLRAQIHEQYF
DNA: TGTGCCAGCAGTTTACGGGCCCAGATCCACGAGCAGTACTTC

J: TRBJ2-7
V: TRBV15
D: TRBD1
size: .
CDR3: CATSSFGTGLREQYF
DNA: TGTGCCACCAGCAGCTTCGGGACAGGGCTGCGCGAGCAGTACTTC

J: TRBJ2-3
V: TRBV4-1
D: .
size: .
CDR3: CASKNSVSTDTQYF
DNA: TGCGCCAGCAAAAACTCGGTCAGCACAGATACGCAGTATTTT

J: TRBJ1-2
V: TRBV7-2
D: .
size: once
CDR3: CASSHSRGRRGTGYGYTF
DNA: TGTGCCAGCAGCCATAGCAGGGGTCGTCGGGGAACTGGCTATGGCTACACCTTC

J: TRBJ2-7
V: TRBV28
D: .
size: .
CDR3: CASRGSSYEQYF
DNA: TGTGCCAGCAGGGGGAGCTCCTACGAGCAGTACTTC

J: TRBJ2-1
V: TRBV2
D: TRBD2
size: .
CDR3: CASSVAGDYNEQFF
DNA: TGTGCCAGCAGTGTGGCGGGGGATTACAATGAGCAGTTCTTC

J: TRBJ1-5
V: TRBV28
D: .
size: .
CDR3: CASSPRGNSNQPQHF
DNA: TGTGCCAGCAGTCCTAGGGGGAATAGCAATCAGCCCCAGCATTTT

J: TRBJ1-3
V: TRBV28
D: TRBD1
size: .
CDR3: CASGSGGTGNTIYF
DNA: TGTGCCAGCGGGTCAGGGGGCACGGGAAACACCATATATTTT

J: TRBJ2-1
V: TRBV7-2
D: TRBD2
size: .
CDR3: CASSARGRSSYNEQFF
DNA: TGTGCCAGCAGCGCACGCGGGAGGAGCTCCTACAATGAGCAGTTCTTC

J: TRBJ2-3
V: TRBV12-1
D: .
size: .
CDR3: CASSFPGTSGTDTQYF
DNA: TGTGCCAGCAGCTTCCCCGGGACTAGCGGCACAGATACGCAGTATTTT

J: TRBJ2-5
V: TRBV5-1
D: TRBD1
size: .
CDR3: CASSLHGQGELGETQYF
DNA: TGCGCCAGCAGCCTCCATGGACAGGGGGAATTAGGGGAGACCCAGTACTTC

J: TRBJ2-7
V: TRBV11-2
D: .
size: .
CDR3: CASSLNRPDYEQYF
DNA: TGTGCCAGCAGCTTAAATAGGCCTGACTACGAGCAGTACTTC

J: TRBJ2-7
V: TRBV4-2
D: TRBD1
size: .
CDR3: CASSLQTGQAYEQYF
DNA: TGTGCCAGCAGCCTCCAGACAGGGCAGGCCTACGAGCAGTACTTC

J: TRBJ2-3
V: TRBV10-3
D: .
size: .
CDR3: CAISDGDADTQYF
DNA: TGTGCCATCAGTGATGGGGACGCAGATACGCAGTATTTT

J: TRBJ1-1
V: TRBV4-1
D: .
size: .
CDR3: CASSQEGQYTEAFF
DNA: TGCGCCAGCAGCCAAGAGGGCCAGTACACTGAAGCTTTCTTT

J: TRBJ2-7
V: TRBV28
D: TRBD2
size: .
CDR3: CASDLSGRVGEQYF
DNA: TGTGCCAGCGATCTTAGCGGGAGGGTAGGCGAGCAGTACTTC

J: TRBJ2-7
V: TRBV27
D: .
size: .
CDR3: CASRTRGDNYEQYF
DNA: TGTGCCAGCAGGACAAGGGGGGACAACTACGAGCAGTACTTC

J: TRBJ2-7
V: TRBV27
D: .
size: .
CDR3: CASSSNLGRAWGEQYF
DNA: TGTGCCAGCAGTTCTAACCTGGGCAGGGCGTGGGGCGAGCAGTACTTC

J: TRBJ1-4
V: TRBV19
D: TRBD1
size: .
CDR3: CASRPLTGRANEKLFF
DNA: TGTGCCAGTAGACCCTTGACAGGGCGGGCTAATGAAAAACTGTTTTTT

J: TRBJ2-7
V: TRBV11-2
D: .
size: .
CDR3: CASSLDLAETLEQYF
DNA: TGTGCCAGCAGCTTAGATCTTGCTGAAACTCTCGAGCAGTACTTC

J: TRBJ2-3
V: TRBV6-5
D: TRBD2
size: .
CDR3: CASSYSTSGHTDTQYF
DNA: TGTGCCAGCAGTTACTCGACTAGCGGACACACAGATACGCAGTATTTT

J: TRBJ1-1
V: TRBV2
D: .
size: .
CDR3: CASSSQGTEAFF
DNA: TGTGCCAGCAGCTCCCAAGGGACTGAAGCTTTCTTT

J: TRBJ2-1
V: TRBV27
D: TRBD2
size: .
CDR3: CASSSLAGGSYNEQFF
DNA: TGTGCCAGCAGTTCTCTAGCGGGAGGCTCCTACAATGAGCAGTTCTTC

J: TRBJ2-1
V: TRBV5-1
D: TRBD2
size: .
CDR3: CASRPTSGTAYNEQFF
DNA: TGCGCCAGCAGACCGACTAGCGGGACGGCCTACAATGAGCAGTTCTTC

J: TRBJ2-7
V: TRBV28
D: .
size: .
CDR3: CASSRVHRAAHEQYF
DNA: TGTGCCAGCAGTAGAGTGCACAGGGCAGCCCACGAGCAGTACTTC

J: TRBJ2-7
V: TRBV27
D: TRBD2
size: .
CDR3: CASSRSGSAYEQYF
DNA: TGTGCCAGCAGTCGTAGCGGGAGTGCCTACGAGCAGTACTTC

J: TRBJ2-1
V: TRBV4-1
D: TRBD2
size: .
CDR3: CASSQVRGPGLAGGRNEQFF
DNA: TGCGCCAGCAGCCAAGTCCGGGGCCCGGGACTAGCGGGAGGGCGGAATGAGCAGTTCTTC

J: TRBJ2-7
V: TRBV7-2
D: .
size: .
CDR3: CASSHGTAPYEQYF
DNA: TGTGCCAGCAGCCACGGGACGGCACCCTACGAGCAGTACTTC

J: TRBJ1-2
V: TRBV27
D: .
size: .
CDR3: CASSRNPGTNAGYGYTF
DNA: TGTGCCAGCAGCCGCAATCCCGGGACAAACGCTGGCTATGGCTACACCTTC

J: TRBJ1-1
V: TRBV29-1
D: TRBD1
size: .
CDR3: CSAQPGQGLSTEAFF
DNA: TGCAGCGCCCAGCCGGGACAGGGGTTGAGCACTGAAGCTTTCTTT

J: TRBJ1-1
V: TRBV6-5
D: .
size: .
CDR3: CASSYSEGLNTEAFF
DNA: TGTGCCAGCAGTTACTCGGAGGGCTTGAACACTGAAGCTTTCTTT

J: TRBJ1-2
V: TRBV19
D: .
size: once
CDR3: CASSWQANRKTYGYTF
DNA: TGTGCCAGTAGTTGGCAAGCAAATCGAAAGACCTATGGCTACACCTTC

J: TRBJ2-1
V: TRBV18
D: .
size: .
CDR3: CASSPYRDNEQFF
DNA: TGTGCCAGCTCACCGTACAGAGACAATGAGCAGTTCTTC

J: TRBJ2-7
V: TRBV9
D: TRBD1
size: .
CDR3: CASSERGDRGPSAEQYF
DNA: TGTGCCAGCAGCGAGAGGGGGGACAGGGGGCCCTCCGCCGAGCAGTACTTC

J: TRBJ1-5
V: TRBV28
D: .
size: .
CDR3: CASSLVPLGVDQPQHF
DNA: TGTGCCAGCAGTTTAGTCCCGCTGGGGGTAGATCAGCCCCAGCATTTT

J: TRBJ2-2
V: TRBV10-1
D: .
size: .
CDR3: CASSGTPNTGELFF
DNA: TGCGCCAGCAGCGGGACCCCGAACACCGGGGAGCTGTTTTTT

J: TRBJ2-7
V: TRBV11-3
D: .
size: .
CDR3: CASSPGGAAYEQYF
DNA: TGTGCCAGCAGCCCCGGCGGAGCCGCCTACGAGCAGTACTTC

J: TRBJ1-1
V: TRBV5-4
D: .
size: .
CDR3: CASSGVENLNTEAFF
DNA: TGTGCCAGCAGCGGAGTCGAGAATTTGAACACTGAAGCTTTCTTT

J: TRBJ1-5
V: TRBV27
D: .
size: .
CDR3: CASSFPGQPQHF
DNA: TGTGCCAGCAGTTTTCCGGGGCAGCCCCAGCATTTT

J: TRBJ2-7
V: TRBV5-1
D: TRBD1
size: .
CDR3: CASSPSFHRGSYEQYF
DNA: TGCGCCAGCAGCCCTAGCTTCCACAGGGGATCCTACGAGCAGTACTTC